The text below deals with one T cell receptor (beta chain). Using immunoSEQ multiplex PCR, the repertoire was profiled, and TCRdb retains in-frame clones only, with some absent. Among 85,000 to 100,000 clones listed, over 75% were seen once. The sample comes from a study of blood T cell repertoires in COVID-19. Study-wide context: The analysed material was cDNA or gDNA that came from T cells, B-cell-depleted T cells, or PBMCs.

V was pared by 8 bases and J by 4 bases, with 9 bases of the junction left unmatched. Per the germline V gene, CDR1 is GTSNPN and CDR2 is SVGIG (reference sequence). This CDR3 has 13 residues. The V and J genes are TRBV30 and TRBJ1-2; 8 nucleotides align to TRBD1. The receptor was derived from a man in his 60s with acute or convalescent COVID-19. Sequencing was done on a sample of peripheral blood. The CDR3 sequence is CALQADRGYGYTF. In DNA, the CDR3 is TGTGCCCTCCAAGCCGACAGGGGCTATGGCTACACCTTC.